The 18 T cell receptor beta chains given below trace back to one sample, sequenced in a study of blood T cell repertoires in COVID-19. Sequenced by immunoSEQ multiplex PCR; TCRdb stores in-frame clones only, minus some. Of about 80,000 clones in the sample, roughly 82% were seen once. Material for sequencing was peripheral blood. Every receptor here comes from a man older than 75 with acute or convalescent COVID-19.

This clone has a single count. The sample carries other DNA sequences with the same CDR3. V is TRBV24-1 and J is TRBJ2-2, with 8 bases lining up with TRBD1. Germline-derived CDR1 and CDR2 are KGHDR and SFDVKD. This CDR3 is built from 16 residues. With V trimmed by 3 bases and J by 4 bases, 6 bases remained unmatched. The CDR3 sequence: CATSDPGQGRTGELFF. CDR3 DNA: TGTGCCACCAGTGATCCTGGACAGGGTCGCACCGGGGAGCTGTTTTTT.

V gene TRBV6-6 combines with J gene TRBJ1-5; perhaps TRBD1 as D (5 bases). The V end lost 5 bases, the J end lost 0 bases, and 11 bases lay between the germline ends. The CDR3 spans 15 residues. Germline values: CDR1 MNHNY, CDR2 SVGAGI (reference sequence). The CDR3 nucleotides read TGTGCCAGCAGTCCCGGGGGGTCTAGCAATCAGCCCCAGCATTTT. Amino acids: CASSPGGSSNQPQHF.

The rearrangement uses TRBV11-2 and TRBJ1-2; D unclear. The CDR3 consists of 14 residues. From germline, CDR1 is SGHAT and CDR2 FQNNGV. V was pared by 5 bases and J by 3 bases, with 13 bases between. CDR3 sequence: CASSGLGRDYGYTF. Written as DNA, the CDR3 is TGTGCCAGCAGCGGGCTTGGGCGAGACTATGGCTACACCTTC.

This clone occurred once. This rearrangement joins TRBV7-2 to TRBJ2-3, with 9 nucleotides matching TRBD2. V trimming: 4 bases; J trimming: 5 bases; junction bases outside the gene matches: 10. The CDR3 is made up of 16 amino acids. In germline, CDR1 is SGHTA, CDR2 FQGNSA. This CDR3 is CASSSTPRGGQDTQYF. CDR3 DNA sequence: TGTGCCAGCAGCTCAACCCCGCGGGGGGGCCAAGATACGCAGTATTTT.

The table lists this clone with a count of one. The germline gene is not matched at one end of the junction; a read error may be the cause. This chain links TRBV7-7 with TRBJ1-1, with D perhaps TRBD1 (6 bases). The CDR3 runs to 13 residues. Germline V gene lookup returns CDR1 SSHAT and CDR2 FNYEAQ (reference sequence). The CDR3 DNA reads TGTGCTAGCAGCTTAGACTACAGGGCACAAGCTTTCTTT. Amino acids: CASSLDYRAQAFF.

This clone appeared a few times. The J gene is TRBJ1-2, the V gene TRBV5-1; D is perhaps TRBD1 (5 bases). CDR3 length: 13 amino acids. The V gene's germline CDR1 is SGHRS and CDR2 YFSETQ. Deletions cut 0 bases from V and 7 bases from J, with 10 bases between. In DNA form, the CDR3 reads TGCGCCAGCAGCTTGGGGACAAACCCTGGCTACACCTTC. As protein: CASSLGTNPGYTF.

The chain has TRBV9 and TRBJ2-5; TRBD1 is a possible D gene (6 bases). V was pared by 3 bases and J by 4 bases, with 16 bases between. CDR1 and CDR2 from the germline V gene are SGDLS and YYNGEE. The CDR3 totals 15 residues. Here the CDR3 DNA reads TGTGCCAGCAGCGCAGCCACAGGGAAGTTAGAGACCCAGTACTTC. It encodes CASSAATGKLETQYF.

This clone was picked up one time. This chain links TRBV29-1 with TRBJ1-2; 7 bases are shared with TRBD1. The CDR3 sequence is 14 residues long. From germline, CDR1 is SQVTM and CDR2 ANQGSEA. The J segment lost 7 bases and the V segment lost 6 bases, leaving 14 bases of the junction unmatched. The CDR3 protein is CSVVHGQATSGYTF. CDR3 nucleotide sequence: TGCAGCGTCGTCCACGGACAGGCGACGAGTGGCTACACCTTC.

The chain uses TRBV11-1 and TRBJ1-1; 9 bases match TRBD1. The CDR3 runs 16 residues. In germline, CDR1 is SGHAT, CDR2 FQDESV (reference sequence). Trimming cost V 4 bases and J 1 base; bases outside gene matches: 7. As DNA, the CDR3 is TGTGCCAGCAGCTCGTGGACAGGGGCGACGAACACTGAAGCTTTCTTT. This gives the protein CASSSWTGATNTEAFF.

The chain has TRBV20-1 and TRBJ2-1; 7 bases fit TRBD2. After removal of 3 bases from V and 10 bases from J, the junction contained 3 bases not matched to a gene. Germline CDR1 reads DFQATT; CDR2 reads SNEGSKA (reference sequence). There are 11 residues in the CDR3. CDR3 sequence reads: CSASGGNEQFF. The CDR3 DNA follows: TGCAGTGCTAGCGGGGGGAACGAGCAGTTCTTC.

V and J are TRBV7-6 and TRBJ2-5; 11 nucleotides match TRBD2. The V segment lost 5 bases and the J segment 1 base; nucleotides outside the gene matches: 3. Germline loops: CDR1 SGHVS, CDR2 FNYEAQ. The CDR3 totals 15 residues. Here the CDR3 reads CASSHSGGVQETQYF. The CDR3, as DNA: TGTGCCAGCAGCCATAGCGGGGGGGTCCAAGAGACCCAGTACTTC.

V is TRBV12-3 or TRBV12-4 and J is TRBJ2-2; D gene unclear. The V end was cut by 2 bases, the J end by 8 bases, with 9 bases between. The CDR3 contains 13 residues. The CDR3 DNA follows: TGTGCCAGCAGTTTATCCCGTGTTGGGGAGCTGTTTTTT. This encodes CASSLSRVGELFF.

As to this clone: Sequence at one end of the junction differs from germline and may be a read error. The chain combines TRBV7-2 with TRBJ2-6, with D possibly being TRBD2 (6 bases). Germline CDR1 SGHTA, CDR2 FQGNSA. This CDR3 has 14 amino acids. The CDR3 region has the DNA TGTGCCAGCAGTCTAGCGTCCGGGGACAACGTCCTGACTTTC. As protein: CASSLASGDNVLTF.

The chain joins TRBV20-1 to TRBJ2-7; possibly TRBD1 for D (6 bases). V gave up 3 bases and J gave up 3 bases, with 15 bases separating them. The CDR3 runs 14 residues. Per the germline V gene, CDR1 is DFQATT and CDR2 is SNEGSKA (reference sequence). Here the CDR3 DNA reads TGCAGTGCTAGTGAGGCAGGGGTGGGCTACGAGCAGTACTTC. Its protein is CSASEAGVGYEQYF.

The V gene is TRBV9, the J gene TRBJ1-4, with a weak D call TRBD1 (5 bases). Germline CDR1 is SGDLS and CDR2 is YYNGEE. V lost 2 bases to trimming and J lost 8 bases, with 13 bases between them. CDR3 length: 14 amino acids. The CDR3 sequence: CASSVTGDGEKLFF. The CDR3 nucleotides read TGTGCCAGCAGCGTTACGGGGGATGGGGAAAAACTGTTTTTT.

This clone was counted a few times. The V and J genes are TRBV5-1 and TRBJ1-2; D uncertain. Between the trimmed V and J ends, which lost 1 base and 5 bases, there was a span of 12 bases. The CDR3 runs 14 residues. In germline, CDR1 is SGHRS, CDR2 YFSETQ. The DNA for the CDR3 is TGCGCCAGCAGCTTGTCGTCAGAAGTATATGGCTACACCTTC. Translated: CASSLSSEVYGYTF.

The chain is built from TRBV5-8 and TRBJ1-6, with 12 bases aligning to TRBD1. Per the germline V gene, CDR1 is SGHTS and CDR2 is YDEGEE. The ends lost 0 bases at V and 0 bases at J; junction bases unmatched: 7. The length of the CDR3 is 20 residues. CDR3 DNA sequence: TGTGCCAGCAGCTTGGAGAGCGGGACAGGGGGCAGCTCCTATAATTCACCCCTCCACTTT. It codes for CASSLESGTGGSSYNSPLHF.

Only one count was recorded for this clone. The V gene is TRBV27, the J gene TRBJ1-2; 7 bases align to TRBD1. The J segment lost 4 bases and the V segment lost 5 bases, leaving 13 bases of the junction unmatched. Germline CDR1 MNHEY, CDR2 SMNVEV (reference sequence). This CDR3 comprises 16 residues. CDR3 protein: CASSPGGAQGVYGYTF. The CDR3 DNA sequence: TGTGCCAGCAGTCCCGGGGGGGCGCAGGGGGTCTATGGCTACACCTTC.